This TCR beta chain was found in a study of a mutant IDH1 vaccine in newly diagnosed glioma. Study as a whole: Receipt of radiotherapy, temozolomide, or both preceded the study, and most received both. Study findings and constraints: With respect to changes in top peripheral T cell clonotypes, pseudoprogression seemed unrelated.

A remark on this clone: Its antigen is unknown.

Indicated time point: baseline, week 1 (first vaccination visit). Documented treatment: pre-vaccination baseline after standard-of-care therapy. Tumors from donors were new WHO grade 3 or 4 IDH1-mutant astrocytomas with ATRX loss. Measured with immunoSEQ multiplex PCR; TCRdb has only the in-frame clones, and not every one. The table includes about 27,000 clones, roughly 93% detected once. This CDR3 is 14 amino acids long. J gave up 7 bases and V 4 bases, and 7 bases lay outside the gene matches. Germline lookup yields CDR1 SGHRS and CDR2 YFSETQ. The receptor's source is a man in his forties with glioma. The chain joins TRBV5-1 to TRBJ1-5; 8 bases agree with TRBD1. The specimen comprised PBMCs, sampled from a glioma patient treated with radiotherapy, temozolomide or both. The CDR3 nucleotides are TGCGCCAGCAGCATCGGACAGGGTGACCAGCCCCAGCATTTT. Translating it yields CASSIGQGDQPQHF. Based on the CDR3 plus reference TRBV5-1 and TRBJ1-5, the full variable domain is KAGVTQTPRYLIKTRGQQVTLSCSPISGHRSVSWYQQTPGQGLQFLFEYFSETQRNKGNFPGRFSGRQFSNSRSEMNVSTLELGDSALYLCASSIGQGDQPQHFGDGTRLSIL.